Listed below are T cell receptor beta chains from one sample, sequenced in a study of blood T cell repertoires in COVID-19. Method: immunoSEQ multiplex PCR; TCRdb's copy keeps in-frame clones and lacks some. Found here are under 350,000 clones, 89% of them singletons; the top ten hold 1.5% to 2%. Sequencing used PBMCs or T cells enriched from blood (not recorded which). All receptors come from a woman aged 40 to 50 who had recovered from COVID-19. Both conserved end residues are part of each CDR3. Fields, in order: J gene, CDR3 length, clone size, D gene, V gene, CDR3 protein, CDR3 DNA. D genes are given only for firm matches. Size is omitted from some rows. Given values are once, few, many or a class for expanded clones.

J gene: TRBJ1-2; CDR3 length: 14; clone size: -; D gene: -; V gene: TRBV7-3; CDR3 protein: CASSRGGANYGYTF; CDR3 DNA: TGTGCCAGCAGCCGAGGTGGGGCGAACTATGGCTACACCTTC
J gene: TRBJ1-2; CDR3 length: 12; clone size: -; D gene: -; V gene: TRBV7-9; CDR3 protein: CASSLAQGGYTF; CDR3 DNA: TGTGCCAGCAGCTTAGCCCAGGGTGGCTACACCTTC
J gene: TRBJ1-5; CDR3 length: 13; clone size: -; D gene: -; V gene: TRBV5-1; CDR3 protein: CASSYQGNQPQHF; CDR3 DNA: TGCGCCAGCAGCTACCAGGGCAATCAGCCCCAGCATTTT
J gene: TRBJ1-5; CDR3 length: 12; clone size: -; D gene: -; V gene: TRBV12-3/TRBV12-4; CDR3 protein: CASQGHGQPQHF; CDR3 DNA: TGTGCCAGCCAGGGGCACGGCCAGCCCCAGCATTTT
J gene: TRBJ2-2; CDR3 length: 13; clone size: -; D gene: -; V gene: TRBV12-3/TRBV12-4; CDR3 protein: CASSQVRTGELFF; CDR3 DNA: TGTGCCAGCAGTCAGGTCCGCACCGGGGAGCTGTTTTTT
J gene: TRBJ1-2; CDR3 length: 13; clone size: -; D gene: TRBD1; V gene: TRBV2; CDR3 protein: CASSGGQINGYTF; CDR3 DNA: TGTGCCAGCAGCGGGGGACAGATCAATGGCTACACCTTC
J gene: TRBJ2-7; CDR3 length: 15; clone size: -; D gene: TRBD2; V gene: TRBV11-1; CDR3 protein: CASSSSTSGRYEQYF; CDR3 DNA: TGTGCCAGCAGCTCCTCGACTAGCGGGAGATACGAGCAGTACTTC
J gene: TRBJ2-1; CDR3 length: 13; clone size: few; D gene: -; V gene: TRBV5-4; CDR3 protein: CASSFLGDHEQFF; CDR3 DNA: TGTGCCAGCAGCTTTTTAGGGGATCATGAGCAGTTCTTC
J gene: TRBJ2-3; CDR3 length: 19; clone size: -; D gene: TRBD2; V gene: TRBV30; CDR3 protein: CAWSVLAGALRLSTDTQYF; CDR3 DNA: TGTGCCTGGAGTGTACTAGCGGGGGCCCTTCGTCTAAGCACAGATACGCAGTATTTT
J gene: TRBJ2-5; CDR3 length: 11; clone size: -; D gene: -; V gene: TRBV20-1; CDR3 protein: CSALIKETQYF; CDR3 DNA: TGCAGTGCTCTTATTAAAGAGACCCAGTACTTC
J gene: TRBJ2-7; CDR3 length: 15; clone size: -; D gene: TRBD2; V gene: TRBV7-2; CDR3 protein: CASSLEISGGYEQYF; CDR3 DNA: TGTGCCAGCAGCTTGGAGATTAGCGGGGGCTACGAGCAGTACTTC
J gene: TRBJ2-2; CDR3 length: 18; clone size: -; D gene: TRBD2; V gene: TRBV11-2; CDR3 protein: CASSLDPLSGGATGELFF; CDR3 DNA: TGTGCCAGCAGCTTAGACCCTTTAAGCGGGGGGGCGACCGGGGAGCTGTTTTTT
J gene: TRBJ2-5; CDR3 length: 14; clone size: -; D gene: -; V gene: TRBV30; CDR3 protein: CAWSVVQNQETQYF; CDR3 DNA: TGTGCCTGGAGTGTTGTCCAGAACCAAGAGACCCAGTACTTC
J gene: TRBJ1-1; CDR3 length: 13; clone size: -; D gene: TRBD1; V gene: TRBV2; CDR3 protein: CASSEGQITEAFF; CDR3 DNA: TGTGCCAGCAGTGAGGGACAGATCACTGAAGCTTTCTTT
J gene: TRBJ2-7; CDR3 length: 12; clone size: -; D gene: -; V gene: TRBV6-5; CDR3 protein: CASRSDSYEQYF; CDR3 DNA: TGTGCCAGCAGGTCCGACAGCTACGAGCAGTACTTC
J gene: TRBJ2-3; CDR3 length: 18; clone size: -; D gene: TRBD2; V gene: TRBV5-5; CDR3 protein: CASSLTKLAGVSTDTQYF; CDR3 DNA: TGTGCCAGCAGCTTGACTAAACTAGCGGGAGTTAGCACAGATACGCAGTATTTT